This T cell receptor (beta chain) comes out of a study of monozygotic twins with inflammatory bowel disease. Findings and caveats of the study: Neither one strong signal nor one clonotype associated with IBD was supported.

TCRdb reprocessed the 5' RACE reads and stores each CDR3 protein as one record, lacking DNA. Its clone listing holds around 190,000 distinct CDR3 sequences. The CDR3 length is 15 residues. Germline V CDR1 and CDR2: SGHRS, YFSETQ. Concerning this clonotype: Its matching antigen is unknown.

The J gene is TRBJ2-3, the V gene TRBV5-1; TCRdb outputs TRBD1, but without DNA this stays unchecked. The sequencing input was blood. The clonotype was recovered from a human donor with ulcerative colitis or Crohn's disease, or a healthy co-twin of an affected twin (not recorded which). The CDR3 protein is CASSLTGKTADTQYF.